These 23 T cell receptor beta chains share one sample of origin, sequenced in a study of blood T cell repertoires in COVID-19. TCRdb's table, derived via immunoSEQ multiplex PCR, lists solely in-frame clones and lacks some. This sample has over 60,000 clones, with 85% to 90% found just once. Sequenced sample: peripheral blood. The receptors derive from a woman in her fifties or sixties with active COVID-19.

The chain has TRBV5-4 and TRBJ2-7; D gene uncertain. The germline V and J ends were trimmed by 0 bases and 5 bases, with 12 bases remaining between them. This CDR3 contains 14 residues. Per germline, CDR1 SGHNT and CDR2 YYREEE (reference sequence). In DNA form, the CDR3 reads TGTGCCAGCAGCTTGGATCCGGTCTCGCACGAGCAGTACTTC. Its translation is CASSLDPVSHEQYF.

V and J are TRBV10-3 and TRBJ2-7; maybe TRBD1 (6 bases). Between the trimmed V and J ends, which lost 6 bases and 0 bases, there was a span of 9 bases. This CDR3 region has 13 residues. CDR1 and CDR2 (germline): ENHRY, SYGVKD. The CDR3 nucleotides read TGTGCCATCAGGGGGGCCCGCTCCTACGAGCAGTACTTC. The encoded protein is CAIRGARSYEQYF.

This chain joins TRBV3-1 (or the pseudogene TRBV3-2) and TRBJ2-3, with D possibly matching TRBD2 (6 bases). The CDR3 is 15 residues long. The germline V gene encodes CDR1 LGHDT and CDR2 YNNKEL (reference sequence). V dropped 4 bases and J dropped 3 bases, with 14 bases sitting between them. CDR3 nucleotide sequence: TGTGCCAGCAGCCCGGGACTCCTCGAGACAGATACGCAGTATTTT. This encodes CASSPGLLETDTQYF.

CDR3 coding DNA: TGTGCCAGCAGCCAACGGGGGGGCCGCTCCTACGAGCAGTACTTC. As protein: CASSQRGGRSYEQYF. The rearrangement uses TRBV3-1 (or the pseudogene TRBV3-2) and TRBJ2-7, with 8 bases that match TRBD2. Looked up from germline, CDR1 is LGHDT and CDR2 is YNNKEL (reference sequence). This CDR3 spans 15 amino acids. Trimming at V came to 2 bases and at J to 0 bases, leaving 3 bases not matched to a gene.

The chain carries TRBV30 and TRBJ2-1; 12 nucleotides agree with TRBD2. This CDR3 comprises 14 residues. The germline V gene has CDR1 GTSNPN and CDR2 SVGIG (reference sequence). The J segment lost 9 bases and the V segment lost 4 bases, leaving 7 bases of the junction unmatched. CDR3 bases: TGTGCCTGGACTGGACTAGCGGGAATGGGTGAGCAGTTCTTC. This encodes CAWTGLAGMGEQFF.

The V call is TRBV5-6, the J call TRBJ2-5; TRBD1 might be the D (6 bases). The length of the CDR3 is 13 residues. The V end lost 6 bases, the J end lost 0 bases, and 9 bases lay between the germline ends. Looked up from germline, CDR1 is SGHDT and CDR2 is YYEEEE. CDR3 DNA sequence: TGTGCCAGCACGCACAGGGACCAAGAGACCCAGTACTTC. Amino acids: CASTHRDQETQYF.

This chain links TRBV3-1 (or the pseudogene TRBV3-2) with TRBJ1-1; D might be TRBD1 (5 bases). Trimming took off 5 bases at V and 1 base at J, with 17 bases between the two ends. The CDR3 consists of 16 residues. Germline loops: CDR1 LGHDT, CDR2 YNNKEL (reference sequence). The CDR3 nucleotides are TGTGCCAGCAGCTCACACAGTCCGGGGGGGAACACTGAAGCTTTCTTT. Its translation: CASSSHSPGGNTEAFF.

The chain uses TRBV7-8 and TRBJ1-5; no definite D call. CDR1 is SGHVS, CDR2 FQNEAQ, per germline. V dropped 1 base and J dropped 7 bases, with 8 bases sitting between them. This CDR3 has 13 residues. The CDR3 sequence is CASSLGSEQPQHF. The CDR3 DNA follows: TGTGCCAGCAGCTTAGGGTCGGAGCAGCCCCAGCATTTT.

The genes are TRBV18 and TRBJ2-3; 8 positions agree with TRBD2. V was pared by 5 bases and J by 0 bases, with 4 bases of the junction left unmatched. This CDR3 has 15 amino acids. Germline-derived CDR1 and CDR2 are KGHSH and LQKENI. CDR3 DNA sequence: TGTGCCAGCTCATTAGGACTAGCCAGCACAGATACGCAGTATTTT. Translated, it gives CASSLGLASTDTQYF.

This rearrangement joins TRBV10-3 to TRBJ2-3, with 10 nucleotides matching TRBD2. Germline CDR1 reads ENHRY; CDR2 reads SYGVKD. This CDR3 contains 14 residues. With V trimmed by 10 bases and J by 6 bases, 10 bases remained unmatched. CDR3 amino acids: CATASGRLVDTQYF. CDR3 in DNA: TGTGCCACTGCTAGCGGGAGATTAGTGGATACGCAGTATTTT.

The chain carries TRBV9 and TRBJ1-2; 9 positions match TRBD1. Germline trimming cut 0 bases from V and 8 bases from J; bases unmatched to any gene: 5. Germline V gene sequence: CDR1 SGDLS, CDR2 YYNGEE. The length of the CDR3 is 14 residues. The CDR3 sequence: CASSVGTGEYGYTF. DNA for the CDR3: TGTGCCAGCAGCGTAGGGACAGGGGAGTACGGCTACACCTTC.

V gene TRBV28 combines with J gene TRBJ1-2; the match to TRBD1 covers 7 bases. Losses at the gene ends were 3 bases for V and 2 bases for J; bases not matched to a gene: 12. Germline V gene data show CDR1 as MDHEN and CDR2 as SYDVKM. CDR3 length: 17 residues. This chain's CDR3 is CASSFPKGQASNYGYTF. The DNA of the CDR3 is TGTGCCAGCAGTTTCCCAAAAGGACAGGCGTCAAACTATGGCTACACCTTC.

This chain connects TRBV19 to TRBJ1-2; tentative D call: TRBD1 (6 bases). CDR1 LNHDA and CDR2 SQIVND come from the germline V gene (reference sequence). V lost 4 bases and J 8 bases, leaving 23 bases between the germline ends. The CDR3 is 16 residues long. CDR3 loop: CASSTALGSGTWGYTF. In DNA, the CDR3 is TGTGCCAGTAGTACGGCCCTAGGATCCGGGACATGGGGCTACACCTTC.

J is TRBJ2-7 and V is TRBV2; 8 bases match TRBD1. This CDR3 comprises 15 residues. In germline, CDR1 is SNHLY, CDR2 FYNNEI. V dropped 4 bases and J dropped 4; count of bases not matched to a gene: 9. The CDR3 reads CASSVHRGAGYEQYF. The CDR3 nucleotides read TGTGCCAGCAGTGTTCACAGGGGGGCGGGATACGAGCAGTACTTC.

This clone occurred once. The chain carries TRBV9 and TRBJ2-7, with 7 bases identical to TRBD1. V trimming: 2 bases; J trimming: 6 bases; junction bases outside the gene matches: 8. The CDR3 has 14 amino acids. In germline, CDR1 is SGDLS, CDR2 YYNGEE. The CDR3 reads CASSVRDSPGEQYF. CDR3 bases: TGTGCCAGCAGCGTTAGGGACAGCCCCGGCGAGCAGTACTTC.

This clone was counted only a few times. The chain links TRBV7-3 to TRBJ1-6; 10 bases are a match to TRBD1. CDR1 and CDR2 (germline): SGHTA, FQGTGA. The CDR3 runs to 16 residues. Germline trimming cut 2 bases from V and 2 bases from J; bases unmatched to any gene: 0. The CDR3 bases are TGTGCCAGCAGCTTAGGACAGGGGGCCTATAATTCACCCCTCCACTTT. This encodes CASSLGQGAYNSPLHF.

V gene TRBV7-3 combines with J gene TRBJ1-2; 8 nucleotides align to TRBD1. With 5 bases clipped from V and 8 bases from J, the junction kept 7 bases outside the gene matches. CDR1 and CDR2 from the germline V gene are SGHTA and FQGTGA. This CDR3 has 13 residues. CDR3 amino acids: CASSPGQGLGYTF. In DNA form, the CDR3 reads TGTGCCAGCAGCCCAGGACAGGGTTTGGGCTACACCTTC.

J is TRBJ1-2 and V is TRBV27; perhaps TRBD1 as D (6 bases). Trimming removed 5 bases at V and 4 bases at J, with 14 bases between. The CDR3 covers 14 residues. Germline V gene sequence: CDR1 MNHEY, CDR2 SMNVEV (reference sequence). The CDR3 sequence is CASSETGSFYGYTF. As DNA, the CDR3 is TGTGCCAGCAGTGAGACAGGCTCCTTCTATGGCTACACCTTC.

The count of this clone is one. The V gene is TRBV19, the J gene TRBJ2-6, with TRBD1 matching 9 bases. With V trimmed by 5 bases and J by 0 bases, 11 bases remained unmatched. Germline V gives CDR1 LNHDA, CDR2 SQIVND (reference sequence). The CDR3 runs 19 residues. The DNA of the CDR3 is TGTGCCAGTAGTCCTCGGGACAGGGTGTCCTTCTCTGGGGCCAACGTCCTGACTTTC. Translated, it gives CASSPRDRVSFSGANVLTF.

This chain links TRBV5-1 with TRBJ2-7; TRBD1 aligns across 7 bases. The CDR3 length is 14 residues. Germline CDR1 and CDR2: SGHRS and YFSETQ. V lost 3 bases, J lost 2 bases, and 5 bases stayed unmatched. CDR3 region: CASSSTGIPYEQYF. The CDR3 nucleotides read TGCGCCAGCAGCTCGACAGGGATCCCCTACGAGCAGTACTTC.

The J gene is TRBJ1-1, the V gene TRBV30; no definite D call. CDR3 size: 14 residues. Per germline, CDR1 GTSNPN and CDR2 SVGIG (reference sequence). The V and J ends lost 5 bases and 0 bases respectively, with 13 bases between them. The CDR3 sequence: CAWVFSNMNTEAFF. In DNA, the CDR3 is TGTGCCTGGGTATTCAGTAACATGAACACTGAAGCTTTCTTT. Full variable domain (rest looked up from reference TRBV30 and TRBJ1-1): SQTIHQWPATLVQPVGSPLSLECTVEGTSNPNLYWYRQAAGRGLQLLFYSVGIGQISSEVPQNLSASRPQDRQFILSSKKLLLSDSGFYLCAWVFSNMNTEAFFGQGTRLTVV.

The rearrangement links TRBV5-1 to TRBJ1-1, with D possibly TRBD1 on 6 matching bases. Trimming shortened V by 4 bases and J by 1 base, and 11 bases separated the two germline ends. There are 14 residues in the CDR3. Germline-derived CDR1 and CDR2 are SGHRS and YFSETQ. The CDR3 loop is CASSRTVSNTEAFF. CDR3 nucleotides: TGCGCCAGCAGCAGGACAGTCTCGAACACTGAAGCTTTCTTT.

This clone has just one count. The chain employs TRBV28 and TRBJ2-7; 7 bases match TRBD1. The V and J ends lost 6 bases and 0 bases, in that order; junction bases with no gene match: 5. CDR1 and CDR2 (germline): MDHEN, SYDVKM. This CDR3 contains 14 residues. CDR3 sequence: CASSLQGSSYEQYF. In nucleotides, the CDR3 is TGTGCCAGCAGCCTACAGGGGAGCTCCTACGAGCAGTACTTC.